This T cell receptor (beta chain) derives from a study of T cell responses to AZD1222 COVID-19 vaccine. Notes on this clone: Its antigen is unidentified.

CDR3 length: 13 amino acids. Germline V gene data show CDR1 as SGHTA and CDR2 as FQGNSA. Trimming pared 1 base from V and 5 bases from J, leaving 6 bases between. Regarding the study as a whole: With two AZD1222 doses given, Spike-specific TCR breadth and depth both rose.

The method was immunoSEQ multiplex PCR; TCRdb's version includes in-frame clones alone and lacks a portion of them. Of under 70,000 clones in the sample, over 60% were seen once. Sequenced here: peripheral blood, sampled on day 0 of AZD1222 vaccination. The chain has TRBV7-2 and TRBJ1-5; perhaps TRBD1 as D (5 bases). The TCR comes from an adult in good health. CDR3: CASSLDRYQPQHF. In nucleotides, the CDR3 is TGTGCCAGCAGCTTAGACAGGTATCAGCCCCAGCATTTT.